What follows are 8 T cell receptor beta chains derived from one specimen sequenced in a study of blood T cell repertoires in COVID-19 (dated by TCRdb to the early 2020s). Library generation was performed with the immunoSEQ multiplex PCR assay. TCRdb retrieved this table from immuneACCESS and kept in-frame rearrangements only. Not all clones are present; in checked studies, unresolved V genes account for under half, and no reason is known for the remainder. A total of 340,000 or so clones appear in this sample, 65% to 85% of them only once. The ten largest make up around 3% of the sample. The sequencing input was peripheral blood. These receptors were obtained from a man aged 25-45 years with active or convalescent COVID-19.

This chain joins TRBV2 and TRBJ2-3; D is possibly TRBD2 (5 bases). Trimming removed 7 bases from V and 6 bases from J, with 8 bases in between. Germline V gene lookup returns CDR1 SNHLY and CDR2 FYNNEI. CDR3 length: 11 amino acids. CDR3 coding DNA: TGTGCCAGCATTAGGGAGGATACGCAGTATTTT. Residues: CASIREDTQYF.

The chain links TRBV5-6 to TRBJ1-1; TRBD1 agrees at 8 bases. Germline V gene data show CDR1 as SGHDT and CDR2 as YYEEEE. With V trimmed by 4 bases and J by 3 bases, 5 bases remained unmatched. CDR3 length: 14 amino acids. CDR3 loop: CASSQGQGDTEAFF. CDR3 bases: TGTGCCAGCAGCCAAGGACAGGGTGACACTGAAGCTTTCTTT.

The V call is TRBV10-3, the J call TRBJ1-2, with D unclear. With 11 bases removed from V and 5 bases from J, the gap between germline ends came to 18 bases. Germline V gene data show CDR1 as ENHRY and CDR2 as SYGVKD. The CDR3 is made up of 13 amino acids. CDR3 residues: CALGDPTGYGYTF. Written as DNA, the CDR3 is TGTGCCTTGGGAGATCCAACGGGATATGGCTACACCTTC.

The CDR3 sequence is CASSQGKKWEASQETQYF. For the CDR3, the DNA is TGTGCCAGCAGCCAAGGGAAGAAGTGGGAGGCCTCCCAAGAGACCCAGTACTTC. This chain uses TRBV14 with TRBJ2-5, with D perhaps TRBD2 (6 bases). V dropped 1 base and J dropped 1 base, with 19 bases sitting between them. The CDR3 length is 18 residues. The germline V gene encodes CDR1 SGHDN and CDR2 FVKESK.

The J gene is TRBJ2-2, the V gene TRBV5-1, with D possibly matching TRBD2 (5 bases). The CDR3 covers 15 residues. The germline V and J ends were trimmed by 2 bases and 0 bases, with 8 bases remaining between them. CDR1 is SGHRS, CDR2 YFSETQ, per germline. The CDR3 nucleotides are TGCGCCAGCAGCTTCAGCGGATCGAACACCGGGGAGCTGTTTTTT. Translation: CASSFSGSNTGELFF.

The chain uses TRBV3-1 (or the pseudogene TRBV3-2) and TRBJ2-4; TRBD1 agrees at 9 bases. The CDR3 runs 14 residues. Germline values: CDR1 LGHDT, CDR2 YNNKEL (reference sequence). Germline trimming cut 4 bases from V and 9 bases from J; bases unmatched to any gene: 7. The CDR3 sequence: CASSRSDRGAIQYF. The CDR3 DNA is TGTGCCAGCAGCCGGTCGGACAGGGGCGCCATTCAGTACTTC.

V is TRBV24-1 and J is TRBJ2-7; D remains ambiguous. Germline V gene data show CDR1 as KGHDR and CDR2 as SFDVKD. Deletions cut 9 bases from V and 3 bases from J, with 5 bases between. The CDR3 sequence is 10 residues long. CDR3 region: CATRYYEQYF. The CDR3 DNA is TGTGCCACCCGCTACTACGAGCAGTACTTC.

This clone occurred once. The chain has TRBV6-2 or TRBV6-3 and TRBJ1-4; 7 bases map to TRBD1. Per germline, CDR1 MNHEY and CDR2 SVGEGT. The V gene end was trimmed by 5 bases and the J gene end by 0 bases; junction bases not matched to a gene: 3. The CDR3 covers 15 residues. CDR3 DNA: TGTGCCAGCAGTGACGACAGGGCAACTAATGAAAAACTGTTTTTT. Translation gives CASSDDRATNEKLFF.